These 5 T cell receptor beta chains came from one sample sequenced in a study of post-analysis software for immune sequencing data. Presence of unique molecular identifiers characterized the TCR beta cDNA libraries. TCRdb re-derived calls from the PCR reads in MiXCR, one entry per CDR3 protein. The sample lists 740,000 or so distinct CDR3 sequences, under 70% occurring once. Study conclusions and caveats: When patients were compared with controls, a handful of TRBV segments were more frequent, TRBV5-6, TRBV5-1 and TRBV20-1 among them.

Their recognized antigens are unknown. Sequencing input: blood. These receptors were taken from a girl aged 5-17 years with multiple sclerosis.

This clonotype was picked up a small number of times. The rearrangement links TRBV2 to TRBJ2-1; 8 bases line up with TRBD2. Germline values: CDR1 SNHLY, CDR2 FYNNEI. The junction had 2 bases not matched to a gene; V was cut back by 3 bases and J by 1 base. The CDR3 runs to 15 residues. The CDR3 reads CASSDGRGSYNEQFF. CDR3 nucleotides: TGTGCCAGCAGTGACGGGAGGGGATCCTACAATGAGCAGTTCTTC.

Comment on this clonotype: One junction end disagrees with the germline gene, perhaps due to a read error. The J gene is TRBJ2-3, the V gene TRBV7-3, with 10 bases fitting TRBD2. In germline, CDR1 is SGHTA, CDR2 FQGTGA. The CDR3 covers 16 residues. The CDR3, as DNA: TGTGCCAACAGCTCCCCCCTAGCGGGAGTGTCAGATACGCAGTATTTT. It specifies CANSSPLAGVSDTQYF.

The chain is built from TRBV5-1 and TRBJ2-1; D not resolved. Germline CDR1 and CDR2: SGHRS and YFSETQ. The CDR3 is 15 amino acids. V lost 0 bases, J lost 6 bases, and 13 bases lay in between. The CDR3 region is CASSLGDTNPNEQFF. Written as DNA, the CDR3 is TGCGCCAGCAGCTTGGGGGATACGAACCCCAATGAGCAGTTCTTC.

A few counts support this clonotype. The chain carries TRBV12-3 or TRBV12-4 and TRBJ2-3; 7 bases map to TRBD2. The CDR3 consists of 14 residues. The J segment lost 6 bases and the V segment lost 7 bases, leaving 10 bases of the junction unmatched. CDR3 in amino acids: CASKIAGSTDTQYF. The DNA of the CDR3 is TGTGCCAGCAAGATAGCGGGTTCGACGGATACGCAGTATTTT.

In its sample, this clonotype was seen once. The chain links TRBV7-8 to TRBJ2-1; maybe TRBD2 (6 bases). With 4 bases removed from V and 6 bases from J, the gap between germline ends came to 19 bases. This CDR3 is built from 16 residues. Germline V gives CDR1 SGHVS, CDR2 FQNEAQ. The CDR3 nucleotides are TGTGCCAGCAGCTCGCAAGCCCTTAGGGGAGGCAATGAGCAGTTCTTC. Protein: CASSSQALRGGNEQFF.